The 10 T cell receptor beta chains given below trace back to one sample, sequenced in a study of cytomegalovirus exposure and HLA in healthy donors. PCR used 60 Vbeta primers and 13 Jbeta primers. The repertoire was sequenced with immunoSEQ multiplex PCR; TCRdb's copy has only in-frame clones and lacks some. Of more than 85,000 clones listed, around 81% are singletons. The sequenced sample was PBMCs. All receptors derive from a young woman in good health and CMV-seronegative.

The chain links TRBV25-1 to TRBJ2-5; D is unresolved. The J call may be mistaken, given a closer DNA end match to TRBJ2-7. Germline V lookup: CDR1 MGHDK, CDR2 SYGVNS. The CDR3 has 14 residues. CDR3 sequence reads: CASSRESITYEQYF. CDR3 DNA: TGTGCCAGCAGTAGAGAAAGTATTACCTACGAGCAGTACTTC.

This clone was recorded only once. The V call is TRBV6-1, the J call TRBJ2-5; 10 bases line up with TRBD1. The DNA end lines up better with TRBJ2-7; the J call may be wrong. This CDR3 is 16 amino acids long. The V gene's germline CDR1 is MNHNS and CDR2 SASEGT. In DNA, the CDR3 is TGTGCCAGCAGTGAAGCCCCGGGACAGGGGAGCGACGAGCAGTACTTC. Translation: CASSEAPGQGSDEQYF.

This chain joins TRBV10-1 and TRBJ2-3, with D perhaps matching TRBD2 (7 bases). This CDR3 region has 16 residues. Trimming stripped 6 bases from V and 0 bases from J, with 16 bases between. Germline CDR1 is WNHNN and CDR2 is SYGVQD (reference sequence). CDR3 in DNA: TGCGCCAGCAGCCGGGGGGCTAGCGGTAGCACAGATACGCAGTATTTT. Translating it yields CASSRGASGSTDTQYF.

This chain connects TRBV11-2 to TRBJ2-7; TRBD1 matches at 8 bases. V trimming: 4 bases; J trimming: 3 bases; junction bases outside the gene matches: 8. This CDR3 region has 15 residues. CDR1 and CDR2 from the germline V gene are SGHAT and FQNNGV. This chain's CDR3 is CASSSGTGGSYEQYF. CDR3 nucleotides: TGTGCCAGCAGCTCAGGGACAGGAGGGAGCTACGAGCAGTACTTC.

This sequence joins TRBV27 and TRBJ2-6, with TRBD1 as a possible D gene (6 bases). CDR3 length: 17 amino acids. V was cut by 5 bases and J by 2 bases, with 16 bases left in between. The germline gives CDR1 MNHEY, CDR2 SMNVEV (reference sequence). This CDR3 reads CASSPSRGTPGANVLTF. The CDR3 DNA sequence: TGTGCCAGCAGTCCATCGCGAGGGACACCTGGGGCCAACGTCCTGACTTTC.

This chain connects TRBV5-6 to TRBJ2-7; tentative D call: TRBD1 (6 bases). Trimming shortened V by 4 bases and J by 4 bases, and 12 bases separated the two germline ends. The germline gives CDR1 SGHDT, CDR2 YYEEEE. The length of the CDR3 is 13 residues. As DNA, the CDR3 is TGTGCCAGCAGCAAGACAGGTCCTTACGAGCAGTACTTC. Translating gives CASSKTGPYEQYF.

The chain employs TRBV6-4 and TRBJ2-1; TRBD2 matches at 13 bases. Germline V gives CDR1 MRHNA, CDR2 SNTAGT. The junction had 8 bases not matched to a gene; V was cut back by 6 bases and J by 9 bases. The CDR3 consists of 15 residues. In DNA, the CDR3 is TGTGCCAGCAGCTCCGGACTAGCGGGAGTCCGTGAGCAGTTCTTC. Protein sequence: CASSSGLAGVREQFF.

This clone was observed a single time. The CDR3 loop is CASSFLSQDEQFF. The CDR3 DNA reads TGTGCCAGCAGTTTTCTGTCACAGGATGAGCAGTTCTTC. This sequence joins TRBV28 and TRBJ2-1; a possible D gene is TRBD1 (5 bases). The CDR3 totals 13 residues. V was trimmed by 3 bases and J by 8 bases, leaving 11 bases between them. Germline lookup yields CDR1 MDHEN and CDR2 SYDVKM.

The chain joins TRBV28 to TRBJ2-3; tentative D call: TRBD2 (6 bases). The V end lost 4 bases, the J end lost 2 bases, and 16 bases lay between the germline ends. The CDR3 extends over 16 amino acids. Germline V CDR1 and CDR2: MDHEN, SYDVKM. The CDR3 DNA reads as TGTGCCAGCAGTTCCCCCATGGGACTTATCACAGATACGCAGTATTTT. Its translation is CASSSPMGLITDTQYF.

This chain uses TRBV19 with TRBJ2-2; D perhaps matches TRBD2 (6 bases). This CDR3 has 14 residues. Germline lookup yields CDR1 LNHDA and CDR2 SQIVND (reference sequence). V dropped 8 bases and J dropped 4 bases, with 14 bases sitting between them. CDR3 bases: TGTGCCAGTCGAGCGGGCCCGAGCACCGGGGAGCTGTTTTTT. Translating it yields CASRAGPSTGELFF.